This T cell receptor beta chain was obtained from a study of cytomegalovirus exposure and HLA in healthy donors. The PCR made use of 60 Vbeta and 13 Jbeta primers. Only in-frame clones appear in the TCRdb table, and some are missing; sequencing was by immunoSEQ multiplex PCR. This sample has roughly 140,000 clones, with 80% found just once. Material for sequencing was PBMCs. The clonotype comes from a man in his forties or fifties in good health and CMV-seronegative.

The CDR3 coding sequence is TGTGCCAGCACCTCACCCGGAGACAGGGGAGGCGAGCAGTACTTC. As protein: CASTSPGDRGGEQYF. V and J are TRBV27 and TRBJ2-7; 8 bases map to TRBD1. The CDR3 contains 15 residues. Germline CDR1 and CDR2: MNHEY and SMNVEV (reference sequence). V was clipped by 7 bases and J by 6 bases; unmatched bases: 14.